This T cell receptor beta chain emerged from a study of beta chain features in type 1 diabetes. Expressed TCRB transcripts got sequenced, as all isolated RNA was reverse transcribed. Profiled with immunoSEQ multiplex PCR; TCRdb holds only in-frame clones, not every one. This sample has some 330,000 clones, with 9.5% to 11% found just once. The CDR3 is 14 amino acids. Germline lookup yields CDR1 MNHNY and CDR2 SVGAGI (reference sequence). V was cut by 2 bases and J by 5 bases, with 12 bases left in between. The chain carries TRBV6-6 and TRBJ2-5; weak D call: TRBD1 (6 bases). This clonotype was obtained from a woman between 25 and 40 years old in good health. Input material: naive CD4+ T cells from blood. CDR3 bases: TGTGCCAGCAGTTACCGCCCAGGGGACGAGACCCAGTACTTC. Amino acids: CASSYRPGDETQYF.